Below, 32 T cell receptor beta chains from the same sample are listed, as sequenced in a study of response to subunit inactivated influenza vaccine. One entry per CDR3 protein, called by TCRdb with MiXCR from the RT-PCR reads. The sample holds about 500,000 distinct CDR3 sequences, 10% to 15% seen once. This material consisted of PBMCs from blood, taken 45 days after vaccination. The receptor set was obtained from a man aged 50-59 years who received an inactivated influenza vaccine.

This clonotype was seen many times. The chain links TRBV29-1 to TRBJ2-1; 8 bases line up with TRBD2. The CDR3 has 16 amino acids. With V trimmed by 5 bases and J by 4 bases, 13 bases remained unmatched. Germline CDR1 and CDR2: SQVTM and ANQGSEA. The CDR3 DNA reads as TGCAGCGTTTCCCCGTATTCTAGCGGGCAGTACAATGAGCAGTTCTTC. Translated, it gives CSVSPYSSGQYNEQFF.

The chain is built from TRBV20-1 and TRBJ2-7; TRBD1 matches at 11 bases. V was pared by 5 bases and J by 5 bases, with 14 bases of the junction left unmatched. The germline CDR1 and CDR2 sequences are DFQATT and SNEGSKA (reference sequence). The length of the CDR3 is 16 residues. Here the CDR3 reads CSALGDGTGGTNEQYF. CDR3 nucleotide sequence: TGCAGTGCTCTCGGTGACGGGACAGGGGGAACCAACGAGCAGTACTTC.

A few counts support this clonotype. The rearrangement joins TRBV28 to TRBJ1-5; 8 positions agree with TRBD1. J was trimmed by 6 bases and V by 6 bases; bases with no gene match: 10. This CDR3 has 15 residues. Per the germline V gene, CDR1 is MDHEN and CDR2 is SYDVKM. The CDR3 bases are TGTGCCAGCAGCCCTTCTACAGGGGGTGGTCAGCCCCAGCATTTT. Translated: CASSPSTGGGQPQHF.

Ten or more counts support this clonotype. The chain has TRBV7-3 and TRBJ1-1; no reliable D call. Germline values: CDR1 SGHTA, CDR2 FQGTGA. Trimming took 3 bases from V and 2 from J, leaving 7 bases between them. The CDR3 runs to 13 residues. The CDR3 reads CASSFGRNTEAFF. Here the CDR3 DNA reads TGTGCCAGCAGCTTCGGCAGAAACACTGAAGCTTTCTTT.

This clonotype was picked up a small number of times. The V gene is TRBV20-1, the J gene TRBJ2-5; 10 bases map to TRBD1. V was clipped by 2 bases and J by 5 bases; unmatched bases: 11. Germline V lookup: CDR1 DFQATT, CDR2 SNEGSKA (reference sequence). The CDR3 has 16 amino acids. CDR3 coding DNA: TGCAGTGCTAGATCCGGGACAGGGGTTAGGAGGGAGACCCAGTACTTC. It codes for CSARSGTGVRRETQYF.

This clonotype was picked up a small number of times. The CDR3 loop is CASSLTLRGRETQYF. For the CDR3, the DNA is TGTGCCAGCAGCTTGACCCTCCGGGGGCGGGAGACCCAGTACTTC. The chain is built from TRBV7-9 and TRBJ2-5, with D possibly called TRBD1 or TRBD2 (6 bases each). Germline V CDR1 and CDR2: SEHNR, FQNEAQ (reference sequence). Trimming left V 3 bases short and J 5 bases short, with 16 bases between. The CDR3 spans 15 residues.

The table lists this clonotype with many counts. The CDR3 sequence is CASRGQTRGYTF. CDR3 in DNA: TGTGCCAGCAGAGGGCAAACTCGTGGCTACACCTTC. The chain is built from TRBV6-5 and TRBJ1-2; D is ambiguous. The germline gives CDR1 MNHEY, CDR2 SVGAGI. This CDR3 has 12 residues. V lost 6 bases to trimming and J lost 7 bases, with 12 bases between them.

This clonotype was seen more than once but under ten times. The chain uses TRBV10-3 and TRBJ2-2, with 9 bases identical to TRBD2. The CDR3 is made up of 18 amino acids. J gave up 0 bases and V 6 bases, and 11 bases lay outside the gene matches. Germline values: CDR1 ENHRY, CDR2 SYGVKD. The CDR3 loop is CAISASGTSNANTGELFF. The CDR3 DNA sequence: TGTGCCATCAGCGCTAGCGGGACTAGCAACGCGAACACCGGGGAGCTGTTTTTT.

This clonotype appeared many times. The gene calls are TRBV6-5 and TRBJ1-6; TRBD1 might be the D (6 bases). V was shortened by 2 bases and J by 7 bases, with 18 bases between the two germline ends. Germline V gene lookup returns CDR1 MNHEY and CDR2 SVGAGI. CDR3 length equals 17 residues. DNA of the CDR3: TGTGCCAGCAGTTACGACCCCGGGGGGGCCCTCAATTCACCCCTCCACTTT. Its protein product is CASSYDPGGALNSPLHF.

This clonotype was counted between two and nine times. This chain connects TRBV11-3 to TRBJ2-2; 7 positions match TRBD1. Trimming cost V 5 bases and J 0 bases; bases outside gene matches: 6. CDR1 is SGHNT, CDR2 YENEEA, per germline. This CDR3 has 16 amino acids. DNA of the CDR3: TGTGCCAGCAGCCCGAGGGACAGCTCGAACACCGGGGAGCTGTTTTTT. Encoded protein: CASSPRDSSNTGELFF.

This clonotype was counted between two and nine times. V gene TRBV5-1 combines with J gene TRBJ2-2; D is ambiguous. Germline assignment: CDR1 SGHRS and CDR2 YFSETQ. Trimming cost V 4 bases and J 1 base, with 8 bases left between them. The CDR3 spans 14 residues. The CDR3 reads CASSARGNTGELFF. The CDR3 bases are TGCGCCAGCAGCGCCCGCGGGAACACCGGGGAGCTGTTTTTT.

The chain uses TRBV12-3 or TRBV12-4 and TRBJ2-5; 10 bases line up with TRBD1. V lost 4 bases and J lost 7; bases outside the gene matches: 3. The CDR3 runs 13 residues. Written as DNA, the CDR3 is TGTGCCAGCAGTTCAGGGACAGGGGTGACCCAGTACTTC. It encodes CASSSGTGVTQYF.

This clonotype was found once. The rearrangement links TRBV7-3 to TRBJ2-3; D gene unclear. The CDR3 runs 15 residues. With 3 bases removed from V and 2 bases from J, the gap between germline ends came to 12 bases. Germline lookup yields CDR1 SGHTA and CDR2 FQGTGA. The CDR3, as DNA: TGTGCCAGCAGCTTGCGGTCTGGGTACACAGATACGCAGTATTTT. It encodes CASSLRSGYTDTQYF.

The chain is built from TRBV20-1 and TRBJ1-1, with D tentatively TRBD1 (5 bases). V lost 1 base and J lost 2, with 11 bases in between. This CDR3 has 14 residues. Germline CDR1 and CDR2: DFQATT and SNEGSKA (reference sequence). CDR3 amino acids: CSARGDSINTEAFF. The DNA of the CDR3 is TGCAGTGCTAGAGGCGACAGTATAAACACTGAAGCTTTCTTT.

In its sample, this clonotype was seen many times. The CDR3 bases are TGTGCCACCAGTCTCAGCGAGAGCAATCAGCCCCAGCATTTT. It is translated as CATSLSESNQPQHF. This rearrangement joins TRBV24-1 to TRBJ1-5; D ambiguous. The CDR3 extends over 14 amino acids. The germline V gene encodes CDR1 KGHDR and CDR2 SFDVKD. The ends were cut back, 6 bases at V and 1 base at J, with 9 bases in the middle.

The chain carries TRBV12-3 or TRBV12-4 and TRBJ2-5; the D gene is possibly TRBD2 (5 bases). The CDR3 spans 16 residues. Trimming stripped 2 bases from V and 4 bases from J, with 17 bases between. CDR3 region: CASSLSPARGPETQYF. The CDR3 DNA reads TGTGCCAGCAGTTTATCCCCCGCCCGGGGTCCAGAGACCCAGTACTTC.

The chain recombines TRBV7-2 with TRBJ1-5; TRBD1 agrees at 8 bases. The CDR3 spans 14 residues. Germline V gene data show CDR1 as SGHTA and CDR2 as FQGNSA. V lost 5 bases, J lost 3 bases, and 3 bases stayed unmatched. This chain's CDR3 is CASSKTGDNQPQHF. DNA of the CDR3: TGTGCCAGCAGCAAGACAGGGGACAATCAGCCCCAGCATTTT. Combining the CDR3 with reference TRBV7-2 and TRBJ1-5 gives the whole variable domain GAGVSQSPSNKVTEKGKDVELRCDPISGHTALYWYRQSLGQGLEFLIYFQGNSAPDKSGLPSDRFSAERTGGSVSTLTIQRTQQEDSAVYLCASSKTGDNQPQHFGDGTRLSIL.

V usage is TRBV5-1 and J usage is TRBJ1-2; 7 bases map to TRBD1. Losses at the gene ends were 0 bases for V and 4 bases for J; bases not matched to a gene: 12. Germline V CDR1 and CDR2: SGHRS, YFSETQ. The CDR3 sequence is 17 residues long. CDR3 protein: CASSLVAGQPRSYGYTF. DNA of the CDR3: TGCGCCAGCAGCTTGGTAGCGGGACAGCCCCGCTCCTATGGCTACACCTTC.

The J gene is TRBJ2-3, the V gene TRBV7-6; D remains unclear. CDR3 size: 13 residues. CDR1 and CDR2 (germline): SGHVS, FNYEAQ. The ends were cut back, 5 bases at V and 6 bases at J, with 12 bases in the middle. The CDR3 DNA sequence: TGTGCCAGCAGCATAACCCCCGCGGATACGCAGTATTTT. Its translation: CASSITPADTQYF.

The chain joins TRBV15 to TRBJ2-2, with a tentative D call TRBD1 (5 bases). Trimming took 1 base from V and 3 from J, leaving 9 bases between them. Germline lookup yields CDR1 LNHNV and CDR2 YYDKDF (reference sequence). The CDR3 spans 15 residues. In DNA form, the CDR3 reads TGTGCCACCAGCAGAGGACCAGGGCACACCGGGGAGCTGTTTTTT. Translated, it gives CATSRGPGHTGELFF.

Only one count was recorded for this clonotype. The rearrangement links TRBV3-1 to TRBJ2-7, with a possible D match to TRBD2 (5 bases). Germline V gene data show CDR1 as LGHDT and CDR2 as YNNKEL (reference sequence). Trimming left V 3 bases short and J 3 bases short, with 15 bases between. The CDR3 spans 15 residues. CDR3: CASSQRATEIYEQYF. CDR3 DNA: TGTGCCAGCAGCCAGCGGGCCACTGAGATCTACGAGCAGTACTTC.

The chain has TRBV10-1 and TRBJ2-1; TRBD2 matches 11 bases. Germline V gene sequence: CDR1 WNHNN, CDR2 SYGVQD (reference sequence). The J segment lost 2 bases and the V segment lost 3 bases, leaving 3 bases of the junction unmatched. This CDR3 region has 16 residues. The CDR3 here is CASSDSLAGAYNEQFF. The CDR3 DNA is TGCGCCAGCAGTGATTCACTAGCGGGGGCCTACAATGAGCAGTTCTTC.

This clonotype was seen a few times. The chain carries TRBV9 and TRBJ1-1, with 7 bases identical to TRBD1. Germline CDR1 is SGDLS and CDR2 is YYNGEE. The CDR3 consists of 15 residues. With V trimmed by 4 bases and J by 5 bases, 11 bases remained unmatched. The CDR3 is CASSTTGSGGTEAFF. CDR3 DNA sequence: TGTGCCAGCAGCACGACAGGGTCGGGGGGAACTGAAGCTTTCTTT. The variable domain in full, with the rest retrieved from reference TRBV9 and TRBJ1-1, is DSGVTQTPKHLITATGQRVTLRCSPRSGDLSVYWYQQSLDQGLQFLIQYYNGEERAKGNILERFSAQQFPDLHSELNLSSLELGDSALYFCASSTTGSGGTEAFFGQGTRLTVV.

The sample holds a few counts of this clonotype. The chain couples TRBV4-3 to TRBJ1-1; D is uncertain. This CDR3 contains 13 residues. The germline gives CDR1 LGHNA, CDR2 YSLEER. V gave up 0 bases and J gave up 7 bases, with 9 bases separating them. The CDR3: CASSQDEVSEAFF. In nucleotides, the CDR3 is TGCGCCAGCAGCCAAGATGAGGTGAGTGAAGCTTTCTTT.

The V and J genes are TRBV4-3 and TRBJ2-2; D is unclear. The germline V gene has CDR1 LGHNA and CDR2 YSLEER. This CDR3 is 13 amino acids long. The V and J ends lost 3 bases and 7 bases respectively, with 9 bases between them. The CDR3 nucleotides are TGCGCCAGCAGCCAGCTCCAGTACGGGGAGCTGTTTTTT. Its translation is CASSQLQYGELFF.

The genes are TRBV19 and TRBJ2-1, with 16 positions matching TRBD2. The CDR3 length is 16 residues. Unmatched junction bases numbered 8, after V lost 6 bases and J lost 9 bases. Germline V gene sequence: CDR1 LNHDA, CDR2 SQIVND (reference sequence). This chain's CDR3 is CASSLGTSGGATEQFF. The CDR3 DNA reads as TGTGCCAGTAGCTTGGGGACTAGCGGGGGGGCCACTGAGCAGTTCTTC. The full variable domain, with the rest looked up from reference TRBV19 and TRBJ2-1, is DGGITQSPKYLFRKEGQNVTLSCEQNLNHDAMYWYRQDPGQGLRLIYYSQIVNDFQKGDIAEGYSVSREKKESFPLTVTSAQKNPTAFYLCASSLGTSGGATEQFFGPGTRLTVL.

This clonotype was seen more than once but under ten times. The V gene is TRBV9, the J gene TRBJ1-4, with 7 bases that match TRBD1. Germline-derived CDR1 and CDR2 are SGDLS and YYNGEE. The trim removed 3 bases at V and 7 bases at J, leaving 9 bases unmatched. The CDR3 runs 15 residues. CDR3 in DNA: TGTGCCAGCAGCGCGGACAGGCCCCAGGGTGAAAAACTGTTTTTT. Amino acid sequence: CASSADRPQGEKLFF. Supplemented by reference TRBV9 and TRBJ1-4, the full variable domain reads DSGVTQTPKHLITATGQRVTLRCSPRSGDLSVYWYQQSLDQGLQFLIQYYNGEERAKGNILERFSAQQFPDLHSELNLSSLELGDSALYFCASSADRPQGEKLFFGSGTQLSVL.

This clonotype was picked up many times. The gene calls are TRBV9 and TRBJ1-1; perhaps TRBD1 as D (5 bases). Germline CDR1 reads SGDLS; CDR2 reads YYNGEE. V dropped 2 bases and J dropped 0 bases, with 8 bases sitting between them. CDR3 length: 14 residues. CDR3 residues: CASSVDSMNTEAFF. The CDR3 DNA sequence: TGTGCCAGCAGCGTCGACAGCATGAACACTGAAGCTTTCTTT.

In this sample, this clonotype turned up many times. The CDR3, as DNA: TGTGCCAGCAGGGTGAACACCGGGGAGCTGTTTTTT. Its translation is CASRVNTGELFF. J is TRBJ2-2 and V is TRBV6-6; no clear D gene. CDR3 length: 12 amino acids. The V and J ends lost 6 bases and 1 base respectively, with 3 bases between them. The germline gives CDR1 MNHNY, CDR2 SVGAGI (reference sequence).

This clonotype was counted ten times or more. The chain uses TRBV4-2 and TRBJ2-7; possibly TRBD1 or TRBD2 for D (5 bases each). V lost 1 base to trimming and J lost 5 bases, with 9 bases between them. Germline CDR1 is LGHNA and CDR2 is YNFKEQ. The CDR3 runs 13 residues. The chain's CDR3 is CASSQVSGHEQYF. As DNA, the CDR3 is TGTGCCAGCAGCCAAGTGTCGGGGCACGAGCAGTACTTC.

This clonotype has only a few counts. V gene TRBV7-2 combines with J gene TRBJ1-6, with TRBD1 matching 7 bases. The CDR3 is 13 amino acids. Germline CDR1 and CDR2: SGHTA and FQGNSA. V was pared by 5 bases and J by 12 bases, with 7 bases of the junction left unmatched. The CDR3 region has the DNA TGTGCCAGCAGCGGCACAGGGGAAGGACCCCTCCACTTT. Its translation is CASSGTGEGPLHF.

The V and J genes are TRBV5-1 and TRBJ2-6; 7 bases are shared with TRBD1. CDR3 length: 17 amino acids. With V trimmed by 2 bases and J by 1 base, 6 bases remained unmatched. Germline V CDR1 and CDR2: SGHRS, YFSETQ. The CDR3 DNA reads TGCGCCAGCAGCTTAGAGGGGGCGCTTTCTGGGGCCAACGTCCTGACTTTC. As protein: CASSLEGALSGANVLTF. Complete variable domain (other parts from reference TRBV5-1 and TRBJ2-6): KAGVTQTPRYLIKTRGQQVTLSCSPISGHRSVSWYQQTPGQGLQFLFEYFSETQRNKGNFPGRFSGRQFSNSRSEMNVSTLELGDSALYLCASSLEGALSGANVLTFGAGSRLTVL.